A selection of T cell receptor beta chains follows, all from one sample in a study of blood T cells in healthy people across ages. TCRdb re-called the 5' RACE reads with MiXCR, one entry per CDR3 protein. The sample holds roughly 800,000 distinct CDR3 sequences, roughly 24% seen once. The same sample was also studied in work on T cells of mothers and their children.

What was sequenced was blood. Every receptor here comes from a boy aged 5-17 years in good health. The CDR3 runs from the conserved cysteine through the conserved F or W. D genes are given only for firm matches. Size is stated for part of the rows, as once, few or many counts, or as a class when the clone is expanded.

D gene: .
clone size: few
J gene: TRBJ1-2
V gene: TRBV5-5
CDR3 protein: CASSYRSNYGYTF
CDR3 DNA: TGTGCCAGCAGCTACAGAAGTAACTATGGCTACACCTTC

D gene: .
clone size: few
J gene: TRBJ2-1
V gene: TRBV18
CDR3 protein: CASSPLGILIDEQFF
CDR3 DNA: TGTGCCAGCTCACCCTTGGGGATCCTTATCGATGAGCAGTTCTTC

D gene: .
clone size: .
J gene: TRBJ2-6
V gene: TRBV6-1
CDR3 protein: CASSGLPLSGANVLTF
CDR3 DNA: TGTGCCAGCAGTGGACTGCCGCTCTCTGGGGCCAACGTCCTGACTTTC

D gene: .
clone size: few
J gene: TRBJ2-1
V gene: TRBV5-1
CDR3 protein: CASSRTLSEQFF
CDR3 DNA: TGCGCCAGCAGCCGGACTTTATCTGAGCAGTTCTTC

D gene: TRBD1
clone size: .
J gene: TRBJ2-4
V gene: TRBV10-3
CDR3 protein: CAISPGQGPRGGKNIQYF
CDR3 DNA: TGTGCCATCAGTCCGGGACAGGGACCTCGAGGGGGCAAAAACATTCAGTACTTC

D gene: .
clone size: .
J gene: TRBJ2-7
V gene: TRBV20-1
CDR3 protein: CSARDLRFGAGAYEQYF
CDR3 DNA: TGCAGTGCTAGAGATTTACGTTTCGGGGCAGGGGCCTACGAGCAGTACTTC

D gene: .
clone size: .
J gene: TRBJ2-5
V gene: TRBV5-1
CDR3 protein: CASSQSFRVAETQYF
CDR3 DNA: TGCGCCAGCAGCCAAAGCTTCAGGGTCGCAGAGACCCAGTACTTC

D gene: TRBD1
clone size: few
J gene: TRBJ1-2
V gene: TRBV12-3/TRBV12-4
CDR3 protein: CASSNEDRGIPGYTF
CDR3 DNA: TGTGCCAGCAGCAACGAGGACAGGGGGATCCCTGGCTACACCTTC

D gene: .
clone size: .
J gene: TRBJ2-1
V gene: TRBV21-1
CDR3 protein: CASSKKGRGYYNEQFF
CDR3 DNA: TGTGCCAGCAGCAAAAAAGGCAGGGGTTACTACAACGAGCAGTTCTTC

D gene: TRBD1
clone size: .
J gene: TRBJ1-2
V gene: TRBV29-1
CDR3 protein: CSVPSDRGQGYTF
CDR3 DNA: TGCAGCGTTCCGTCCGACAGGGGGCAAGGCTACACCTTC

D gene: .
clone size: .
J gene: TRBJ1-4
V gene: TRBV12-3/TRBV12-4
CDR3 protein: CASSFRDWEKLFF
CDR3 DNA: TGCGCCAGCAGTTTCCGGGATTGGGAAAAACTGTTTTTT

D gene: TRBD2
clone size: .
J gene: TRBJ2-3
V gene: TRBV6-5
CDR3 protein: CASSSPRGADTQYF
CDR3 DNA: TGTGCCAGCAGTTCCCCGCGGGGGGCTGATACGCAGTATTTT

D gene: .
clone size: .
J gene: TRBJ1-1
V gene: TRBV10-1
CDR3 protein: CASSDGGTNTEAFF
CDR3 DNA: TGCGCCAGCAGTGACGGGGGAACGAACACTGAAGCTTTCTTT

D gene: .
clone size: few
J gene: TRBJ1-2
V gene: TRBV5-1
CDR3 protein: CASSLEGQPYGYTF
CDR3 DNA: TGCGCCAGCAGCTTGGAGGGACAACCCTATGGCTACACCTTC

D gene: .
clone size: .
J gene: TRBJ1-1
V gene: TRBV4-2
CDR3 protein: CASSQPGATNTEAFF
CDR3 DNA: TGTGCCAGCAGCCAGCCTGGGGCTACCAACACTGAAGCTTTCTTT

D gene: .
clone size: .
J gene: TRBJ2-1
V gene: TRBV7-3
CDR3 protein: CASSRREAGANYNEQFF
CDR3 DNA: TGTGCCAGCAGCCGCAGAGAAGCGGGCGCTAACTACAATGAGCAGTTCTTC

D gene: TRBD1
clone size: few
J gene: TRBJ1-6
V gene: TRBV6-5
CDR3 protein: CASSYFTGTGGSSPLHF
CDR3 DNA: TGTGCCAGCAGTTACTTCACCGGGACAGGGGGTTCGTCTCCCCTCCACTTT

D gene: .
clone size: few
J gene: TRBJ1-2
V gene: TRBV5-6
CDR3 protein: CASSLRGFSVYGYTF
CDR3 DNA: TGTGCCAGCAGCTTGCGGGGGTTCAGTGTGTATGGCTACACCTTC

D gene: TRBD1
clone size: .
J gene: TRBJ2-7
V gene: TRBV7-3
CDR3 protein: CASSPGWTGSHEQYF
CDR3 DNA: TGTGCCAGCAGCCCCGGGTGGACAGGGTCCCACGAGCAGTACTTC

D gene: .
clone size: few
J gene: TRBJ1-2
V gene: TRBV6-2/TRBV6-3
CDR3 protein: CASTHWGRNYGYTF
CDR3 DNA: TGTGCCAGCACCCACTGGGGTCGCAACTATGGCTACACCTTC

D gene: TRBD1
clone size: .
J gene: TRBJ2-7
V gene: TRBV9
CDR3 protein: CASSDTSGTGGKQYF
CDR3 DNA: TGTGCCAGCAGCGATACCTCCGGGACAGGGGGCAAGCAGTACTTC

D gene: TRBD1
clone size: .
J gene: TRBJ2-7
V gene: TRBV12-3/TRBV12-4
CDR3 protein: CASSRDSIYEQYF
CDR3 DNA: TGTGCCAGCAGTCGGGACAGTATTTACGAGCAGTACTTC

D gene: TRBD1
clone size: .
J gene: TRBJ2-5
V gene: TRBV20-1
CDR3 protein: CSAPFTFGQAWGIETQYF
CDR3 DNA: TGCAGTGCTCCCTTCACTTTCGGACAGGCCTGGGGGATAGAGACCCAGTACTTC

D gene: .
clone size: .
J gene: TRBJ2-1
V gene: TRBV29-1
CDR3 protein: CSVGGDYNEQFF
CDR3 DNA: TGCAGCGTTGGAGGGGACTACAATGAGCAGTTCTTC

D gene: .
clone size: .
J gene: TRBJ2-7
V gene: TRBV29-1
CDR3 protein: CSVGGRNTYEQYF
CDR3 DNA: TGCAGCGTTGGGGGACGGAATACCTACGAGCAGTACTTC

D gene: .
clone size: .
J gene: TRBJ2-3
V gene: TRBV3-1
CDR3 protein: CASSLTLDTQYF
CDR3 DNA: TGTGCCAGCAGCCTGACCCTTGATACGCAGTATTTT

D gene: .
clone size: .
J gene: TRBJ1-4
V gene: TRBV7-9
CDR3 protein: CASSLTALATNEKLFF
CDR3 DNA: TGTGCCAGCAGCTTGACGGCCTTAGCAACTAATGAAAAACTGTTTTTT

D gene: .
clone size: .
J gene: TRBJ2-5
V gene: TRBV5-1
CDR3 protein: CASSLWTRRGETQYF
CDR3 DNA: TGCGCCAGCAGCTTATGGACTCGCCGGGGTGAGACCCAGTACTTC

D gene: .
clone size: .
J gene: TRBJ2-1
V gene: TRBV5-1
CDR3 protein: CASSQKGEQFF
CDR3 DNA: TGCGCCAGCAGCCAGAAGGGTGAGCAGTTCTTC

D gene: TRBD1
clone size: few
J gene: TRBJ1-4
V gene: TRBV2
CDR3 protein: CASRSRGRIEKLFF
CDR3 DNA: TGTGCCAGCAGATCGAGGGGGCGGATCGAAAAACTGTTTTTT

D gene: .
clone size: .
J gene: TRBJ2-5
V gene: TRBV20-1
CDR3 protein: CSAREKLTPRETQYF
CDR3 DNA: TGCAGTGCTAGGGAAAAACTGACCCCCAGGGAGACCCAGTACTTC

D gene: .
clone size: few
J gene: TRBJ2-3
V gene: TRBV21-1
CDR3 protein: CASSKGWGNRREPTDTQYF
CDR3 DNA: TGTGCCAGCAGCAAAGGATGGGGTAATCGACGGGAGCCCACAGATACGCAGTATTTT

D gene: TRBD2
clone size: few
J gene: TRBJ2-1
V gene: TRBV12-3/TRBV12-4
CDR3 protein: CASSLIAGGGDEQFF
CDR3 DNA: TGTGCCAGCAGTTTAATAGCGGGGGGCGGGGATGAGCAGTTCTTC

D gene: TRBD2
clone size: .
J gene: TRBJ2-5
V gene: TRBV29-1
CDR3 protein: CSVIRVASGAMGTQYF
CDR3 DNA: TGCAGCGTTATTCGGGTCGCTAGCGGGGCCATGGGGACCCAGTACTTC

D gene: TRBD1
clone size: many
J gene: TRBJ1-2
V gene: TRBV20-1
CDR3 protein: CSARGQVSYGYTF
CDR3 DNA: TGCAGTGCGAGGGGACAGGTTAGCTATGGCTACACCTTC

D gene: .
clone size: .
J gene: TRBJ2-5
V gene: TRBV20-1
CDR3 protein: CSAKVQGTTQYF
CDR3 DNA: TGCAGTGCTAAGGTTCAGGGGACCACCCAGTACTTC

D gene: .
clone size: few
J gene: TRBJ2-6
V gene: TRBV7-6
CDR3 protein: CASSPPSGWQGSGANVLTF
CDR3 DNA: TGTGCCAGCAGCCCACCATCCGGTTGGCAGGGGAGTGGGGCCAACGTCCTGACTTTC

D gene: .
clone size: few
J gene: TRBJ1-1
V gene: TRBV5-1
CDR3 protein: CASSLPGEWAFF
CDR3 DNA: TGCGCCAGCAGCTTGCCAGGGGAGTGGGCTTTCTTT

D gene: .
clone size: once
J gene: TRBJ1-5
V gene: TRBV4-3
CDR3 protein: CASSQSRSSNQPQHF
CDR3 DNA: TGCGCCAGCAGCCAATCCAGGAGTAGCAATCAGCCCCAGCATTTT

D gene: TRBD2
clone size: .
J gene: TRBJ2-7
V gene: TRBV28
CDR3 protein: CASSSGHGGSYEQYF
CDR3 DNA: TGTGCCAGCAGTTCCGGACACGGGGGGAGTTACGAGCAGTACTTC

D gene: TRBD1
clone size: .
J gene: TRBJ1-1
V gene: TRBV29-1
CDR3 protein: CSASDREAEAFF
CDR3 DNA: TGCAGCGCATCGGACAGGGAGGCTGAAGCTTTCTTT

D gene: .
clone size: .
J gene: TRBJ1-1
V gene: TRBV29-1
CDR3 protein: CSVERNGDTEAFF
CDR3 DNA: TGCAGCGTTGAGAGAAATGGGGACACTGAAGCTTTCTTT

D gene: TRBD1
clone size: .
J gene: TRBJ1-2
V gene: TRBV9
CDR3 protein: CASSVGIETGGNYGYTF
CDR3 DNA: TGTGCCAGCAGCGTAGGTATTGAGACAGGGGGCAACTATGGCTACACCTTC

D gene: .
clone size: few
J gene: TRBJ2-3
V gene: TRBV2
CDR3 protein: CASRSSFRATQYF
CDR3 DNA: TGTGCCAGCAGATCTAGCTTCCGGGCTACGCAGTATTTT

D gene: .
clone size: .
J gene: TRBJ1-1
V gene: TRBV9
CDR3 protein: CASSSRLDGEAFF
CDR3 DNA: TGTGCCAGCAGCTCCCGTCTGGATGGGGAAGCTTTCTTT

D gene: .
clone size: .
J gene: TRBJ2-7
V gene: TRBV7-6
CDR3 protein: CATTREAGLVEQYF
CDR3 DNA: TGTGCCACCACTCGAGAAGCAGGGCTGGTCGAGCAGTACTTC

D gene: .
clone size: .
J gene: TRBJ2-4
V gene: TRBV11-2
CDR3 protein: CASSTRDTKNIQYF
CDR3 DNA: TGTGCCAGCAGCACCCGGGACACCAAAAACATTCAGTACTTC